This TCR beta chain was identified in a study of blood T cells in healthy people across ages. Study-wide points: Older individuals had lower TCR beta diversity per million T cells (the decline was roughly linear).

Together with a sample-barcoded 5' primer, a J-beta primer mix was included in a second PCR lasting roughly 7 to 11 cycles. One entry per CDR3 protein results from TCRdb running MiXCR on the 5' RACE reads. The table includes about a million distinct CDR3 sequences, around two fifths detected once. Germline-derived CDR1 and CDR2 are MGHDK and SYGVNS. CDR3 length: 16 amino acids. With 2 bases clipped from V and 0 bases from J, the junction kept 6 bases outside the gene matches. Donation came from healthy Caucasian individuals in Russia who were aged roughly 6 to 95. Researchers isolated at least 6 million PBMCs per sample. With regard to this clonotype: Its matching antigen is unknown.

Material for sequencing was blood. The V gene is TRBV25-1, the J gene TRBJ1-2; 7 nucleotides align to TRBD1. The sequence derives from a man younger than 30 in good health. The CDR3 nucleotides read TGTGCCAGCAGTGAAGGGGGACAGTTAGCTAACTATGGCTACACCTTC. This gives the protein CASSEGGQLANYGYTF.